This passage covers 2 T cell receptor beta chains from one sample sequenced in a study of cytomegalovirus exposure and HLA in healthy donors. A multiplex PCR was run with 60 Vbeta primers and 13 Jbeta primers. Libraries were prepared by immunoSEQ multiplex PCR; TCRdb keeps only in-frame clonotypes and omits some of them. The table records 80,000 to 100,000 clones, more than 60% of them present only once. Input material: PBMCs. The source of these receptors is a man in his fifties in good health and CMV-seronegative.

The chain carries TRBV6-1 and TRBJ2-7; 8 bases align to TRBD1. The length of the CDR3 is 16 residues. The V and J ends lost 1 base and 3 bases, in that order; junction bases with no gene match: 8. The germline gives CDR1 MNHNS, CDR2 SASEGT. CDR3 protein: CASSEGAGGIFYEQYF. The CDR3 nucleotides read TGTGCCAGCAGTGAAGGGGCAGGGGGCATTTTCTACGAGCAGTACTTC.

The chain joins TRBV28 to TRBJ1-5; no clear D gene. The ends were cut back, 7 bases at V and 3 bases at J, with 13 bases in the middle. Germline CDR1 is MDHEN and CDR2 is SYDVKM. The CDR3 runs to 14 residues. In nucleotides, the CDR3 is TGTGCCAGCAATGCCCGAGGGAACAATCAGCCCCAGCATTTT. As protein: CASNARGNNQPQHF.